These 32 T cell receptor beta chains originate from one sample sequenced in a study of immunodeficiency. Study conclusions and caveats: CD4+ V-J pairing and productive entropy appeared similar in patients and controls.

These receptors are not linked to any known antigen. Repertoires were generated with immunoSEQ multiplex PCR, while TCRdb's copy carries only in-frame clones and drops some. The sample carries a few thousand clones, about nine tenths recorded once. Material: CD4+ T cells from blood. All receptors derive from a woman between 18 and 30 years old with POLD1 deficiency.

The CDR3 bases are TGCAGTGCTAGTATCGGGACAGGGAGGTACGAGCAGTACTTC. Protein product: CSASIGTGRYEQYF. This chain links TRBV20-1 with TRBJ2-7, with TRBD1 matching over 9 bases. The CDR3 totals 14 residues. Per germline, CDR1 DFQATT and CDR2 SNEGSKA (reference sequence). The V segment lost 3 bases and the J segment 4 bases; nucleotides outside the gene matches: 7.

J is TRBJ1-6 and V is TRBV30; TRBD1 matches 9 bases. V was pared by 2 bases and J by 7 bases, with 6 bases of the junction left unmatched. This CDR3 has 15 residues. Germline V gives CDR1 GTSNPN, CDR2 SVGIG (reference sequence). As DNA, the CDR3 is TGTGCCTGGAGTCCCGGGACAGGGAGGAATTCACCCCTCCACTTT. Encoded protein: CAWSPGTGRNSPLHF.

In its sample, this clone was seen a few times. The chain links TRBV2 to TRBJ2-7, with a possible D match to TRBD2 (6 bases). Trimming left V 6 bases short and J 5 bases short, with 11 bases between. The CDR3 runs to 12 residues. The V gene's germline CDR1 is SNHLY and CDR2 FYNNEI. The DNA for the CDR3 is TGTGCCAGCAGCCTGACTAGTAACGAGCAGTACTTC. The encoded protein is CASSLTSNEQYF.

The chain links TRBV27 to TRBJ2-5; the match to TRBD2 covers 10 bases. With 6 bases clipped from V and 4 bases from J, the junction kept 5 bases outside the gene matches. The CDR3 has 14 amino acids. The germline V gene encodes CDR1 MNHEY and CDR2 SMNVEV (reference sequence). The DNA for the CDR3 is TGTGCCAGCAGGACAGCGGGAGGGCCAGAGACCCAGTACTTC. Translating it yields CASRTAGGPETQYF.

The chain joins TRBV7-6 to TRBJ2-6; D not resolved. CDR1 SGHVS and CDR2 FNYEAQ come from the germline V gene. Trimming pared 5 bases from V and 0 bases from J, leaving 11 bases between. The CDR3 is 16 residues long. This CDR3 is CASSPPWSSGANVLTF. The CDR3 nucleotides are TGTGCCAGCAGCCCCCCCTGGTCCTCTGGGGCCAACGTCCTGACTTTC.

The genes are TRBV18 and TRBJ1-2; D not resolved. The germline V gene has CDR1 KGHSH and CDR2 LQKENI. The CDR3 spans 14 residues. The V gene lost 1 base and the J gene lost 5 bases, with 11 bases spanning the gap. CDR3 in amino acids: CASSPQGAEYGYTF. DNA for the CDR3: TGTGCCAGCTCACCACAGGGAGCGGAGTATGGCTACACCTTC.

The genes are TRBV5-1 and TRBJ1-3; D is ambiguous. Germline CDR1 reads SGHRS; CDR2 reads YFSETQ. The V end lost 4 bases, the J end lost 0 bases, and 11 bases lay between the germline ends. The CDR3 loop spans 15 amino acids. This CDR3 reads CASSIDGRSGNTIYF. In DNA form, the CDR3 reads TGCGCCAGCAGCATCGACGGACGCTCTGGAAACACCATATATTTT.

The rearrangement joins TRBV4-1 to TRBJ2-3; 11 bases map to TRBD2. The germline V gene has CDR1 MGHRA and CDR2 YSYEKL. This CDR3 comprises 18 residues. The V gene end was trimmed by 0 bases and the J gene end by 3 bases; junction bases not matched to a gene: 8. The CDR3 protein is CASSQEYLAGGPTDTQYF. The CDR3 nucleotides read TGCGCCAGCAGCCAAGAATACTTAGCGGGAGGGCCTACAGATACGCAGTATTTT.

This chain uses TRBV27 with TRBJ1-2; 7 bases match TRBD1. The V and J ends lost 2 bases and 0 bases, in that order; junction bases with no gene match: 6. CDR1 is MNHEY, CDR2 SMNVEV, per germline (reference sequence). The CDR3 length is 16 residues. DNA of the CDR3: TGTGCCAGCAGTTTAACGGGGGACAGACCTAACTATGGCTACACCTTC. It yields the protein CASSLTGDRPNYGYTF.

The rearrangement joins TRBV3-1 (or the pseudogene TRBV3-2) to TRBJ2-5; the match to TRBD1 covers 8 bases. Trimming at V came to 4 bases and at J to 7 bases, leaving 8 bases not matched to a gene. The CDR3 loop spans 14 amino acids. CDR1 is LGHDT, CDR2 YNNKEL, per germline (reference sequence). CDR3 protein: CASSRRQGSGTQYF. The CDR3 DNA reads as TGTGCCAGCAGCCGGAGACAGGGGAGCGGGACCCAGTACTTC.

This chain joins TRBV19 and TRBJ2-1; tentatively, D is TRBD2 (6 bases). Trimming shortened V by 8 bases and J by 9 bases, and 11 bases separated the two germline ends. The CDR3 sequence is 11 residues long. CDR1 LNHDA and CDR2 SQIVND come from the germline V gene (reference sequence). The CDR3 DNA reads as TGTGCCAGTCTTGGAGGGGTTGAGCAGTTCTTC. It translates to CASLGGVEQFF.

This clone is judged large. The chain combines TRBV27 with TRBJ2-7, with 8 bases identical to TRBD2. Per germline, CDR1 MNHEY and CDR2 SMNVEV (reference sequence). The V and J ends lost 2 bases and 3 bases, in that order; junction bases with no gene match: 9. The CDR3 extends over 16 amino acids. The CDR3 loop is CASSLTAAGGLYEQYF. As DNA, the CDR3 is TGTGCCAGCAGTTTAACTGCGGCGGGGGGACTCTACGAGCAGTACTTC.

This rearrangement joins TRBV30 to TRBJ2-7, with unresolved D. This CDR3 contains 15 residues. V was clipped by 0 bases and J by 0 bases, with 12 bases between them. Germline V gene data show CDR1 as GTSNPN and CDR2 as SVGIG (reference sequence). The CDR3: CAWSVLGSFSYEQYF. The CDR3 DNA follows: TGTGCCTGGAGTGTACTGGGCAGTTTCTCCTACGAGCAGTACTTC.

This chain connects TRBV14 to TRBJ1-2, with 8 bases fitting TRBD1. The ends lost 1 base at V and 4 bases at J; junction bases unmatched: 11. This CDR3 comprises 17 residues. Germline-derived CDR1 and CDR2 are SGHDN and FVKESK. Written as DNA, the CDR3 is TGTGCCAGCAGCCAAGGGACAGGGACGCCGTTGGGCTATGGCTACACCTTC. Amino acid sequence: CASSQGTGTPLGYGYTF. The full variable domain, completed using reference TRBV14 and TRBJ1-2, is EAGVTQFPSHSVIEKGQTVTLRCDPISGHDNLYWYRRVMGKEIKFLLHFVKESKQDESGMPNNRFLAERTGGTYSTLKVQPAELEDSGVYFCASSQGTGTPLGYGYTFGSGTRLTVV.

This clone turned up a few times. This rearrangement joins TRBV28 to TRBJ1-6, with D possibly matching TRBD1 (5 bases). The germline V and J ends were trimmed by 6 bases and 11 bases, with 20 bases remaining between them. Germline lookup yields CDR1 MDHEN and CDR2 SYDVKM. CDR3 length equals 15 residues. CDR3 DNA: TGTGCCAGCAGCTCGCCCGGGGCTGCGGGGGCACCCCTCCACTTT. Translating it yields CASSSPGAAGAPLHF.

This chain joins TRBV30 and TRBJ1-1; possibly TRBD1 for D (6 bases). With 7 bases removed from V and 2 bases from J, the gap between germline ends came to 11 bases. Germline values: CDR1 GTSNPN, CDR2 SVGIG (reference sequence). This CDR3 is built from 12 residues. CDR3 nucleotides: TGTGCCTCAGGACAGCCAAACACTGAAGCTTTCTTT. Amino acid sequence: CASGQPNTEAFF.

The chain links TRBV27 to TRBJ2-4, with 9 bases matching TRBD1. Germline V gene sequence: CDR1 MNHEY, CDR2 SMNVEV (reference sequence). This CDR3 contains 12 residues. The ends lost 10 bases at V and 8 bases at J; junction bases unmatched: 6. The CDR3 reads CATRGQGYIQYF. CDR3 sequence (DNA): TGTGCCACTAGGGGACAGGGTTACATTCAGTACTTC.

This clone is termed hyperexpanded. The rearrangement links TRBV5-1 to TRBJ2-7, with TRBD1 identical over 10 bases. The V and J ends lost 3 bases and 3 bases, in that order; junction bases with no gene match: 3. This CDR3 has 14 amino acids. CDR1 is SGHRS and CDR2 is YFSETQ in the germline V gene. The CDR3 protein is CASSSRTGGYEQYF. The CDR3 bases are TGCGCCAGCAGCTCACGGACAGGGGGCTACGAGCAGTACTTC.

This clone appeared a single time. The J gene is TRBJ1-6, the V gene TRBV30; unclear D gene. Germline loops: CDR1 GTSNPN, CDR2 SVGIG (reference sequence). The CDR3 covers 14 residues. V gave up 1 base and J gave up 6 bases, with 10 bases separating them. As DNA, the CDR3 is TGTGCCTGGAGTGGCGGGAGCCGTAATTCACCCCTCCACTTT. It specifies CAWSGGSRNSPLHF.

This clone has a single count. This chain connects TRBV6-6 to TRBJ1-2, with 7 bases that match TRBD1. V dropped 6 bases and J dropped 8; count of bases not matched to a gene: 9. The CDR3 has 13 amino acids. The germline gives CDR1 MNHNY, CDR2 SVGAGI (reference sequence). The CDR3 nucleotides are TGTGCCAGCAGCCGACAGGGAGGAAGCGGCTACACCTTC. This gives the protein CASSRQGGSGYTF.

The chain employs TRBV7-3 and TRBJ1-2, with D possibly matching TRBD1 (5 bases). Per the germline V gene, CDR1 is SGHTA and CDR2 is FQGTGA. V dropped 5 bases and J dropped 1 base, with 11 bases sitting between them. This CDR3 has 14 amino acids. CDR3 coding DNA: TGTGCCAGCAGCCCAACAGGCGGTAACTATGGCTACACCTTC. This translates into CASSPTGGNYGYTF.

The chain has TRBV4-1 and TRBJ1-4, with D unresolved. Germline loops: CDR1 MGHRA, CDR2 YSYEKL. CDR3 length: 13 amino acids. Trimming cost V 1 base and J 5 bases, with 5 bases left between them. The CDR3: CASSQVSNEKLFF. Here the CDR3 DNA reads TGCGCCAGCAGCCAAGTATCGAATGAAAAACTGTTTTTT.

V and J are TRBV10-2 and TRBJ2-7, with 9 bases identical to TRBD2. V lost 0 bases and J lost 6; bases outside the gene matches: 9. The CDR3 runs to 16 residues. Germline V CDR1 and CDR2: WSHSY, SAAADI. The CDR3 bases are TGCGCCAGCAGTGAGTCTGGCGGGAGGGCCAGGGCCGAGCAGTACTTC. It yields the protein CASSESGGRARAEQYF.

The chain joins TRBV4-1 to TRBJ2-3; D remains unclear. Deletions cut 5 bases from V and 0 bases from J, with 6 bases between. CDR3 length equals 13 residues. Germline loops: CDR1 MGHRA, CDR2 YSYEKL. The DNA of the CDR3 is TGCGCCAGCAGCTTCTCAAGCACAGATACGCAGTATTTT. Translation gives CASSFSSTDTQYF.

The V call is TRBV6-5, the J call TRBJ1-2; 7 nucleotides match TRBD1. This CDR3 comprises 15 residues. Germline lookup yields CDR1 MNHEY and CDR2 SVGAGI. The V segment lost 1 base and the J segment 8 bases; nucleotides outside the gene matches: 10. CDR3 residues: CASSYLTGSYYGYTF. The CDR3 DNA is TGTGCCAGCAGTTACTTGACAGGGTCCTATTACGGCTACACCTTC.

DNA for the CDR3: TGTGCCAGTAGTTTCCTTCCGGGACAGGACGCGTATGGCTACACCTTC. Amino acid sequence: CASSFLPGQDAYGYTF. This chain uses TRBV19 with TRBJ1-2, with 8 bases fitting TRBD1. This CDR3 contains 16 residues. CDR1 and CDR2 from the germline V gene are LNHDA and SQIVND (reference sequence). V lost 5 bases and J lost 5; bases outside the gene matches: 13.

This sequence joins TRBV27 and TRBJ2-5; D call uncertain. The CDR3 loop spans 12 amino acids. The V end lost 6 bases, the J end lost 0 bases, and 5 bases lay between the germline ends. Germline V gene sequence: CDR1 MNHEY, CDR2 SMNVEV (reference sequence). The CDR3, as DNA: TGTGCCAGCAGGACGAACCAAGAGACCCAGTACTTC. Translated, it gives CASRTNQETQYF.

The genes are TRBV7-9 and TRBJ2-2; 7 bases line up with TRBD2. J was trimmed by 1 base and V by 8 bases; bases with no gene match: 10. CDR3 length: 16 amino acids. Per the germline V gene, CDR1 is SEHNR and CDR2 is FQNEAQ (reference sequence). The CDR3 sequence: CASEKGSGVNTGELFF. CDR3 DNA sequence: TGTGCCAGCGAAAAAGGGAGCGGGGTGAACACCGGGGAGCTGTTTTTT.

This clone was detected once. The CDR3 DNA sequence: TGTGCCAGCAGTTACTCGGGACTAGCGGGATCCGGACAGTACTTC. Protein: CASSYSGLAGSGQYF. The rearrangement links TRBV6-2 or TRBV6-3 to TRBJ2-7; 13 bases map to TRBD2. V was clipped by 0 bases and J by 10 bases; unmatched bases: 6. The length of the CDR3 is 15 residues. CDR1 and CDR2 from the germline V gene are MNHEY and SVGEGT.

The chain combines TRBV5-4 with TRBJ2-3; 8 positions agree with TRBD2. Trimming at V came to 1 base and at J to 5 bases, leaving 0 bases not matched to a gene. Germline V gene lookup returns CDR1 SGHNT and CDR2 YYREEE (reference sequence). This CDR3 is built from 13 residues. The CDR3 loop reads CASSLLAGDTQYF. The CDR3 DNA reads as TGTGCCAGCAGCTTGCTAGCGGGAGATACGCAGTATTTT.

The chain is built from TRBV5-5 and TRBJ2-7; 7 positions agree with TRBD1. The CDR3 spans 16 residues. Germline V gene data show CDR1 as SGHKS and CDR2 as YYEKEE (reference sequence). Trimming removed 3 bases from V and 6 bases from J; junction bases left unmatched: 15. Written as DNA, the CDR3 is TGTGCCAGCAGCTCTATTGGGGACAGCCTAGGGCGCGAGCAGTACTTC. Translated, it gives CASSSIGDSLGREQYF.

The chain carries TRBV29-1 and TRBJ2-5; tentatively, D is TRBD2 (6 bases). Germline V CDR1 and CDR2: SQVTM, ANQGSEA. The CDR3 is 12 amino acids. Trimming took off 4 bases at V and 1 base at J, with 7 bases between the two ends. The CDR3 protein is CSVALAQETQYF. The CDR3 DNA is TGCAGCGTTGCACTAGCCCAAGAGACCCAGTACTTC.